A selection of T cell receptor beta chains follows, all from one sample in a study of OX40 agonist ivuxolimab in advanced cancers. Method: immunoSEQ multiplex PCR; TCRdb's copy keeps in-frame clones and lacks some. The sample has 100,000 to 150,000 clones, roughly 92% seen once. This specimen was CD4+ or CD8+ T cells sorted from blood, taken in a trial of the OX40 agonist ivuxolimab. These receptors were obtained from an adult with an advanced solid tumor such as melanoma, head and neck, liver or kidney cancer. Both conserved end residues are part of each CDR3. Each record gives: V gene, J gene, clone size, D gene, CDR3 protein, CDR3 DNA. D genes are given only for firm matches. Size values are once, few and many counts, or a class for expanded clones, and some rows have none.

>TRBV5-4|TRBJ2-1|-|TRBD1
CASSLRQGVGEQFF
TGTGCCAGCAGCCTAAGACAGGGGGTAGGAGAGCAGTTCTTC
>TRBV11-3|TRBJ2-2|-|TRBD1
CASSTGTGGTGELFF
TGTGCCAGCAGCACCGGGACAGGGGGTACCGGGGAGCTGTTTTTT
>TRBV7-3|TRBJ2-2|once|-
CASSPDRITGELFF
TGTGCCAGCAGCCCCGACCGGATCACCGGGGAGCTGTTTTTT
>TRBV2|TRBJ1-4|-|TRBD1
CASRTGANVATNEKLFF
TGTGCCTCAAGGACAGGGGCCAACGTTGCAACTAATGAAAAACTGTTTTTT
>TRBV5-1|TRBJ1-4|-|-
CASSLAVDSSNEKLFF
TGCGCCAGCAGTTTAGCTGTGGACAGCTCGAATGAAAAACTGTTTTTT
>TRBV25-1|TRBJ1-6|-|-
CASSELFGNSPLHF
TGTGCCAGCAGTGAATTGTTTGGGAATTCACCCCTCCACTTT
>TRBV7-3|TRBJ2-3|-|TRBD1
CASSLGGQEADTQYF
TGTGCCAGCAGCTTAGGGGGACAGGAGGCAGATACGCAGTATTTT
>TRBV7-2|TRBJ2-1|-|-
CASSLALANNEQFF
TGTGCCAGCAGCTTAGCGTTAGCGAACAATGAGCAGTTCTTC
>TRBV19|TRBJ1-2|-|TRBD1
CASSPPRTGLNYGYTF
TGTGCCAGTAGTCCACCCCGGACAGGGTTAAACTATGGCTACACCTTC
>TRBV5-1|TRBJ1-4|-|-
CASSLDSSTNEKLFF
TGCGCCAGCAGCTTGGACAGCTCAACTAATGAAAAACTGTTTTTT
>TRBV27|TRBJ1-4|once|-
CASSLSQGYNEKLFF
TGTGCCAGCAGTTTATCTCAGGGGTATAATGAAAAACTGTTTTTT
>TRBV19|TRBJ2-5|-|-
CASSTTALGTETQYF
TGTGCCAGTAGTACGACCGCGTTAGGGACAGAGACCCAGTACTTC
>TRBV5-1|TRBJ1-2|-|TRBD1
CASSTTGDYGYTF
TGCGCCAGCAGCACCACAGGGGACTATGGCTACACCTTC
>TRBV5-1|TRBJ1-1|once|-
CASSLEHLNTEAFF
TGCGCCAGCAGCTTGGAACACCTGAACACTGAAGCTTTCTTT
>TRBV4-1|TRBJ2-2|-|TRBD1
CASSLYRGQESTGELFF
TGCGCCAGCAGCTTGTACAGGGGGCAGGAGTCAACCGGGGAGCTGTTTTTT
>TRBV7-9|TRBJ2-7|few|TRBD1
CASSDTGQGLYEQYF
TGTGCCAGCAGCGACACGGGACAGGGGTTATACGAGCAGTACTTC
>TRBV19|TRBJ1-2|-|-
CASNPRDGNYGYTF
TGTGCCAGTAACCCCCGGGACGGAAACTATGGCTACACCTTC
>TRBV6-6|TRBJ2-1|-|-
CASFYGGLAYEQFF
TGTGCCAGCTTTTACGGGGGGCTAGCGTATGAGCAGTTCTTC
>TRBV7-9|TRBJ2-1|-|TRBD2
CASSMSTSRNNEQFF
TGTGCCAGCAGCATGTCGACTAGCAGGAACAATGAGCAGTTCTTC
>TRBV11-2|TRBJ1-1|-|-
CASSLENGNTEAFF
TGTGCCAGCAGCTTAGAGAATGGGAACACTGAAGCTTTCTTT
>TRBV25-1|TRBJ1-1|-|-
CASSEFGGLNTEAFF
TGTGCCAGCAGTGAATTTGGAGGCCTGAACACTGAAGCTTTCTTT
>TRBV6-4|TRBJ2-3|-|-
CASSCTDTQYF
TGTGCCAGCAGTTGCACAGATACGCAGTATTTT
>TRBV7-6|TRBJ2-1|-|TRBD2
CASSLGSGKDEQFF
TGTGCCAGCAGCTTAGGTAGCGGGAAGGATGAGCAGTTCTTC
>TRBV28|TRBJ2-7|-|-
CASSWRDGYEQYF
TGTGCCAGCAGTTGGAGGGATGGGTACGAGCAGTACTTC
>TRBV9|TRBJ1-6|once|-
CASSVDRVRENSPLHF
TGTGCCAGCAGCGTAGACAGGGTTAGGGAGAATTCACCCCTCCACTTT
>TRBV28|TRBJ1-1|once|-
CASSQGTASSNTEAFF
TGTGCCAGCAGTCAGGGGACCGCGAGTTCGAACACTGAAGCTTTCTTT
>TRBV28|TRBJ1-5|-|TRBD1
CASSGAEDRKNQPQHF
TGTGCCAGCAGTGGGGCTGAGGACAGGAAAAATCAGCCCCAGCATTTT
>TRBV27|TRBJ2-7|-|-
CASSPREGTDEQYF
TGTGCCAGCAGTCCCCGCGAGGGGACGGACGAGCAGTACTTC
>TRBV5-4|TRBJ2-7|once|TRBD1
CASSLGGQGYEQYF
TGTGCCAGCAGCTTGGGGGGACAGGGCTACGAGCAGTACTTC
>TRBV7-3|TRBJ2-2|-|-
CATAGLPTGELFF
TGTGCCACCGCGGGTTTGCCTACCGGGGAGCTGTTTTTT
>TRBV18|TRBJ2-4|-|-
CASSPEASWGNIQYF
TGTGCCAGCTCACCAGAAGCCTCGTGGGGAAACATTCAGTACTTC
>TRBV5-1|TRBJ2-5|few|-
CASSLGGQQTQYF
TGCGCCAGCAGCTTGGGAGGGCAGCAGACCCAGTACTTC
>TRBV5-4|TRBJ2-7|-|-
CASSEMTESYEQYF
TGTGCCAGCAGCGAAATGACTGAATCCTACGAGCAGTACTTC
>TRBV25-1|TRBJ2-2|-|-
CASSEGMGRELFF
TGTGCCAGCAGTGAAGGCATGGGACGGGAGCTGTTTTTT
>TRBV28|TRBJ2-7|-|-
CASSLNREDEQYF
TGTGCCAGCAGTTTAAACAGGGAGGACGAGCAGTACTTC